The present T cell receptor (beta chain) was sequenced within a study of shared clonotypes between healthy human individuals. This clone occurred a few times. This table comes from immunoSEQ multiplex PCR, and its TCRdb copy is limited to in-frame clones, with some not included. The sample carries fewer than 500,000 clones, roughly 85% recorded once. Study donors comprised healthy, HIV-negative adults devoid of recent acute infection or vaccination. Samples left unsorted employed roughly 90 million PBMCs for genomic DNA. CDR3 length: 14 amino acids. Germline CDR1 reads SGHTS; CDR2 reads YDEGEE. J lost 6 bases, V lost 4 bases, and 3 bases had no gene match.

The V gene is TRBV5-8, the J gene TRBJ1-5; TRBD1 aligns across 11 bases. This receptor was obtained from a middle-aged woman in good health. Some clones in this sample may be carry-over from other donors' samples. The sequenced material came from PBMCs. The DNA for the CDR3 is TGTGCCAGCAGCCGAGGACAGGGGGCTCAGCCCCAGCATTTT. This gives the protein CASSRGQGAQPQHF.